This passage covers 15 T cell receptor beta chains from one sample sequenced in a study of response to subunit inactivated influenza vaccine (dated by TCRdb to the late 2010s). The library relied on RT-PCR. This sample was sequenced with an Illumina HiSeq 2500. In-frame beta chains were kept once TCRdb had trimmed the public reads at Q25 with fastp and called clones with MiXCR. Every CDR3 protein is listed once, alongside the most common genes and DNA of its rows. The sample table lists more than 550,000 distinct CDR3 sequences, 10% to 12% of them with a count of one. Jointly, the top ten make up about 10% of the sample. The same sample was also used in a study of T cells expressing NK-cell markers. Reported in the second study: TCR beta cDNA libraries were prepared using 5'RACE template switching, which introduced a universal primer site and unique molecular identifiers.

The sample was PBMCs from blood, taken on the day of vaccination. These receptors all stem from a man aged 45-60 years who received an inactivated influenza vaccine. Donor details come from another sample of the same person, matched by shared clones.

This clonotype was seen only a few times. This rearrangement joins TRBV5-1 to TRBJ1-3; tentative D call: TRBD1 (5 bases). From germline, CDR1 is SGHRS and CDR2 YFSETQ. Trimming cost V 3 bases and J 0 bases, with 10 bases left between them. This CDR3 spans 15 amino acids. As DNA, the CDR3 is TGCGCCAGCAGCTGGGGACCGAACTCTGGAAACACCATATATTTT. Its protein product is CASSWGPNSGNTIYF.

V gene TRBV27 combines with J gene TRBJ2-7; a weak D match, TRBD1 (5 bases). V lost 0 bases, J lost 4 bases, and 13 bases lay in between. This CDR3 comprises 15 residues. Germline V lookup: CDR1 MNHEY, CDR2 SMNVEV (reference sequence). CDR3 nucleotides: TGTGCCAGCAGTTTATCGGGGCGGCCGAATTACGAGCAGTACTTC. This encodes CASSLSGRPNYEQYF.

The sample holds a few counts of this clonotype. The V call is TRBV5-1, the J call TRBJ2-7, with 7 positions matching TRBD2. J was trimmed by 1 base and V by 4 bases; bases with no gene match: 8. CDR1 and CDR2 (germline): SGHRS, YFSETQ. The CDR3 contains 15 residues. The CDR3 reads CASSPRGGRSYEQYF. CDR3 bases: TGCGCCAGCAGCCCCCGCGGGGGTCGGTCCTACGAGCAGTACTTC. Together with reference TRBV5-1 and TRBJ2-7, the CDR3 gives the full variable domain: KAGVTQTPRYLIKTRGQQVTLSCSPISGHRSVSWYQQTPGQGLQFLFEYFSETQRNKGNFPGRFSGRQFSNSRSEMNVSTLELGDSALYLCASSPRGGRSYEQYFGPGTRLTVT.

The gene calls are TRBV7-9 and TRBJ2-1; 9 bases line up with TRBD2. The CDR3 sequence is 14 residues long. Germline V gene lookup returns CDR1 SEHNR and CDR2 FQNEAQ (reference sequence). Trimming took 0 bases from V and 10 from J; bases not matched to a gene: 4. In nucleotides, the CDR3 is TGTGCCAGCAGCTTAGCGGCGGGGGGGCGCGAGCAGTTCTTC. Protein product: CASSLAAGGREQFF.

This clonotype has ten or more counts. The chain recombines TRBV20-1 with TRBJ2-7; 8 bases align to TRBD2. CDR3 length: 15 amino acids. Germline loops: CDR1 DFQATT, CDR2 SNEGSKA (reference sequence). Trimming cost V 5 bases and J 0 bases; bases outside gene matches: 9. CDR3 bases: TGCAGTGCTCGCGGACCGAGCGGGGGCTCCTACGAGCAGTACTTC. Its protein product is CSARGPSGGSYEQYF.

There are a few counts of this clonotype. The rearrangement uses TRBV7-9 and TRBJ2-2, with TRBD2 as a possible D gene (5 bases). V lost 3 bases and J 2 bases, leaving 10 bases between the germline ends. Germline CDR1 reads SEHNR; CDR2 reads FQNEAQ (reference sequence). The CDR3 consists of 15 residues. The CDR3 sequence is CASSFDYSNTGELFF. The CDR3 DNA follows: TGTGCCAGCAGCTTTGACTACTCAAACACCGGGGAGCTGTTTTTT.

This clonotype showed up just a few times. The rearrangement uses TRBV7-2 and TRBJ1-2; D might be TRBD1 (5 bases). CDR1 is SGHTA and CDR2 is FQGNSA in the germline V gene. CDR3 size: 15 residues. V lost 2 bases and J lost 5, with 15 bases in between. CDR3 region: CASSLMVSGGYGYTF. CDR3 DNA: TGTGCCAGCAGCTTAATGGTCTCTGGGGGTTATGGCTACACCTTC.

The gene calls are TRBV7-2 and TRBJ2-1; D remains ambiguous. This CDR3 spans 12 amino acids. Trimming left V 4 bases short and J 9 bases short, with 10 bases between. Germline V gene data show CDR1 as SGHTA and CDR2 as FQGNSA. CDR3 protein: CASSSSRSEQFF. Here the CDR3 DNA reads TGTGCCAGCAGCTCCTCTAGGAGTGAGCAGTTCTTC.

This clonotype was seen only a few times. The chain couples TRBV7-9 to TRBJ1-1; D call uncertain. The CDR3 length is 13 residues. Per germline, CDR1 SEHNR and CDR2 FQNEAQ (reference sequence). V was trimmed by 3 bases and J by 3 bases, leaving 8 bases between them. DNA for the CDR3: TGTGCCAGCAGCTTTATGAGGGACACTGAAGCTTTCTTT. It specifies CASSFMRDTEAFF.

The chain combines TRBV4-1 with TRBJ2-7, with D perhaps given as TRBD1 or TRBD2 (5 bases each). Germline V gene sequence: CDR1 MGHRA, CDR2 YSYEKL. This CDR3 has 18 residues. The V gene lost 1 base and the J gene lost 1 base, with 20 bases spanning the gap. For the CDR3, the DNA is TGCGCCAGCAGCCAAGGGGCTATGGGGGTTACTGATTCCTACGAGCAGTACTTC. Its protein product is CASSQGAMGVTDSYEQYF.

As regards this clonotype: The junction departs from the called germline gene at one end, perhaps through a read error. The gene calls are TRBV25-1 and TRBJ2-1; TRBD2 might be the D (5 bases). This CDR3 spans 13 amino acids. Germline-derived CDR1 and CDR2 are MGHDK and SYGVNS. CDR3 loop: CASSERIRGPYLF. DNA of the CDR3: TGTGCCAGCAGTGAACGGATCCGGGGTCCCTACCTCTTC.

This sequence joins TRBV11-2 and TRBJ2-7, with D possibly matching TRBD1 (5 bases). This CDR3 region has 13 residues. The V end was cut by 5 bases, the J end by 2 bases, with 10 bases between. Germline V gene lookup returns CDR1 SGHAT and CDR2 FQNNGV. The CDR3 bases are TGTGCCAGCAGCCCCTGGGGCGCCTACGAGCAGTACTTC. Encoded protein: CASSPWGAYEQYF.

The chain recombines TRBV12-3 or TRBV12-4 with TRBJ1-6, with a tentative D call TRBD1 (5 bases). The CDR3 consists of 13 residues. V lost 3 bases to trimming and J lost 10 bases, with 10 bases between them. CDR3 nucleotides: TGTGCCAGCAGTTTGCTTACAGGCTCACCCCTCCACTTT. This codes for CASSLLTGSPLHF.

Only a few counts were recorded for this clonotype. The V call is TRBV6-2 or TRBV6-3, the J call TRBJ2-2, with D perhaps matching TRBD2 (6 bases). V shed 6 bases and J shed 5 bases, with 13 bases lying between them. Germline-derived CDR1 and CDR2 are MNHEY and SVGEGT. The CDR3 consists of 14 residues. The CDR3 sequence: CASRPGLVTGELFF. Here the CDR3 DNA reads TGTGCCAGCAGGCCGGGACTCGTAACCGGGGAGCTGTTTTTT.

This clonotype was recorded at least ten times. This chain uses TRBV5-1 with TRBJ2-7, with no clear D. CDR3 length: 15 residues. Germline V gene data show CDR1 as SGHRS and CDR2 as YFSETQ. Trimming cost V 1 base and J 2 bases, with 13 bases left between them. As DNA, the CDR3 is TGCGCCAGCAGCTTGCTCCCAGACGTCACCTACGAGCAGTACTTC. Residues: CASSLLPDVTYEQYF.